Included here is one TCR beta chain sequence, with context. Its antigen remains unknown. The record originates from a study of shared clonotypes between healthy human individuals. The study, taken as a whole, reports: Clonotypes not shared had lower generation probabilities than those common to all four donors.

It was at deep level that the assay was run. Profiling relied on immunoSEQ multiplex PCR, and the TCRdb table lists in-frame clones only, not all of them. The repertoire consists of over 300,000 clones, with around nine tenths occurring once and the leading ten covering 16%. Trimming pared 2 bases from V and 1 base from J, leaving 13 bases between. This CDR3 spans 16 amino acids. Germline CDR1 is SGHTA and CDR2 is FQGNSA. This chain uses TRBV7-2 with TRBJ2-3; D is undetermined. The clonotype was recovered from a man in his late teens or twenties in good health. The sequencing input was memory CD8+ T cells sorted from blood. Subset noted: CD45RO+ cells pooled with CCR7-negative TemRA cells. As DNA, the CDR3 is TGTGCCAGCAGCTTAATCGGGCTGTGGGGCACAGATACGCAGTATTTT. Its translation is CASSLIGLWGTDTQYF.